A selection of T cell receptor beta chains follows, all from one sample in a study of early T cells in non-severe SARS-CoV-2 infection. A single record per CDR3 protein comes from TCRdb applying MiXCR to the 5' RACE reads. The table has some 46,000 distinct CDR3 sequences, about a tenth seen once. The sequencing sample was made of whole blood. These TCRs come from an adult who was a healthcare worker with PCR-confirmed SARS-CoV-2 infection or an uninfected control (not recorded which). CDR3s include the opening cysteine and the closing phenylalanine or tryptophan. D genes are given only for firm matches. Clone sizes are given selectively: once, few, many, or a class where the clone is expanded.

V gene	clone size	D gene	J gene	CDR3 DNA	CDR3 protein
TRBV7-2	many	TRBD2	TRBJ2-2	TGTGCCAGCAGCGCCCCCCCGGGAGGGCGTGTCACCGGGGAGCTGTTTTTT	CASSAPPGGRVTGELFF
TRBV12-3/TRBV12-4	many	TRBD2	TRBJ2-5	TGTGCCAGCAGTCTTGGGACTAGCGGGACCCAGTACTTC	CASSLGTSGTQYF
TRBV28	-	-	TRBJ2-7	TGTGCCAGCACCCACAGGGTTGAGCAGTACTTC	CASTHRVEQYF
TRBV6-6	many	-	TRBJ1-6	TGTGCCAGCAGTTACTCGGGAATGGGCAGGGGAAGAGGTTCACCCCTCCACTTT	CASSYSGMGRGRGSPLHF
TRBV12-3/TRBV12-4	many	TRBD1	TRBJ2-7	TGTGCCAGCAGTTGGGGACAGGGGTTCCACGAGCAGTACTTC	CASSWGQGFHEQYF
TRBV10-3	many	-	TRBJ2-1	TGTGCCATCAGTGAGTCGGGAGGCTCCTACAATGAGCAGTTCTTC	CAISESGGSYNEQFF
TRBV5-1	many	TRBD2	TRBJ2-1	TGCGCCAGCAGCTTGGTTACGGCCCGAGCGGGGTCCTACAATGAGCAGTTCTTC	CASSLVTARAGSYNEQFF
TRBV18	many	-	TRBJ1-2	TGTGCCAGCTCACCCCTAAACTATGGCTACACCTTC	CASSPLNYGYTF
TRBV4-1	many	-	TRBJ2-1	TGCGCCAGCAGCCAACCGAGACTAGTACGGTCCTACAATGAGCAGTTCTTC	CASSQPRLVRSYNEQFF
TRBV4-2	-	TRBD2	TRBJ2-7	TGTGCCAGCAGCCAGTCGGACAGCGCCGGGACTAGCGGGAGTTCCTACGAGCAGTACTTC	CASSQSDSAGTSGSSYEQYF
TRBV7-2	-	TRBD1	TRBJ2-7	TGTGCCAGCAGCCCGCCTAATACAGGGGACGAGCAGTACTTC	CASSPPNTGDEQYF
TRBV6-2/TRBV6-3	few	TRBD1	TRBJ1-2	TGTGCCAGCACCAACAGGGGGAGAACCTATGGCTACACCTTC	CASTNRGRTYGYTF
TRBV28	-	-	TRBJ2-3	TGTGCCAGCAGTTTACAGGGAAGCACAGATACGCAGTATTTT	CASSLQGSTDTQYF
TRBV5-1	few	-	TRBJ2-5	TGCGCCAGCAGACCCGGGACGGGGGCCTTGGAGACCCAGTACTTC	CASRPGTGALETQYF
TRBV24-1	few	TRBD1	TRBJ2-1	TGTGCCACCAGTGATACCGGGACAGGGGGTAGGAATGAGCAGTTCTTC	CATSDTGTGGRNEQFF
TRBV20-1	many	-	TRBJ2-7	TGCAGTACCGAGTACGAATACGAGCAGTACTTC	CSTEYEYEQYF
TRBV27	-	-	TRBJ2-7	TGTGCCAGCAGTTCCACCCCCCGGCGGTACGGGTGGGAGCAGTACTTC	CASSSTPRRYGWEQYF
TRBV4-3	many	-	TRBJ2-7	TGCGCCAGCAGCTCGGACAGAGGCGTGTTGGAGCAGTACTTC	CASSSDRGVLEQYF
TRBV28	few	-	TRBJ1-6	TGTGCCAGCAGTTTAGATGGACGGTGGGGTTCACCCCTCCACTTT	CASSLDGRWGSPLHF
TRBV6-2/TRBV6-3	few	-	TRBJ1-1	TGTGCCAGCAGTTACGGCAGGGCGTCCCAAGCTTTCTTT	CASSYGRASQAFF
TRBV29-1	-	-	TRBJ2-3	TGCAGCGTTGAAGAAGGTACAGATACGCAGTATTTT	CSVEEGTDTQYF
TRBV7-2	-	-	TRBJ2-7	TGTGCCAGCAGCTTAGACGTGGGCGACTACGGCGAGCAGTACTTC	CASSLDVGDYGEQYF
TRBV28	-	-	TRBJ2-7	TGTGCCAGCAGTTTAGAGAGTGGAGAGCAGTACTTC	CASSLESGEQYF
TRBV5-1	many	TRBD2	TRBJ2-7	TGCGCCAGCAGCTTAGGCGCTAGCGGATTCTACGAGCAGTACTTC	CASSLGASGFYEQYF
TRBV2	many	TRBD2	TRBJ2-1	TGTGCCAGCAGTGAACGGTCCCTAGCGGGGACCTACAATGAGCAGTTCTTC	CASSERSLAGTYNEQFF
TRBV18	few	TRBD1	TRBJ2-7	TGTGCCAGCTCACCCGGGACAGGGGAACCTTACGAGCAGTACTTC	CASSPGTGEPYEQYF
TRBV28	-	-	TRBJ2-5	TGTGCCAGCGGCCGCACGCAGCACACGAAAGAGACCCAGTACTTC	CASGRTQHTKETQYF
TRBV25-1	many	-	TRBJ1-2	TGTGCCAGTGATGGGGGGGCAAACTATGGCTACACCTTC	CASDGGANYGYTF
TRBV24-1	few	-	TRBJ2-2	TGTGCCACCAGAACAGGAGCTAACGGGGAGCTGTTTTTT	CATRTGANGELFF